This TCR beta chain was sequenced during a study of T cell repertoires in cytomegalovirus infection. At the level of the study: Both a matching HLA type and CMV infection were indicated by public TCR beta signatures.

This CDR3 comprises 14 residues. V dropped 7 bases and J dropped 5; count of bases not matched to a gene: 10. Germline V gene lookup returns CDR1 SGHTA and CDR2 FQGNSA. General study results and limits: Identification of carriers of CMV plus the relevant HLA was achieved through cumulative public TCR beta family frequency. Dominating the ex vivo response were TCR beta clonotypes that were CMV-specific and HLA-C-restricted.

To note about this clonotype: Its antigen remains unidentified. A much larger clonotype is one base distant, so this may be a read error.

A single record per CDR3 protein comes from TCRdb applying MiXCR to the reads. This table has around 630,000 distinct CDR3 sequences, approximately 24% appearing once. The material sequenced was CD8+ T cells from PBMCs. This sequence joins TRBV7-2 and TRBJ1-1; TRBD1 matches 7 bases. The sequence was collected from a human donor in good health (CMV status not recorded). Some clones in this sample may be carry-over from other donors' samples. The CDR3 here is CASTLAGGRTEAFF. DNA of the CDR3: TGTGCCAGCACTCTGGCAGGGGGAAGGACTGAAGCTTTCTTT. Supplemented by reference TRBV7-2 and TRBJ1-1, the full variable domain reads GAGVSQSPSNKVTEKGKDVELRCDPISGHTALYWYRQSLGQGLEFLIYFQGNSAPDKSGLPSDRFSAERTGGSVSTLTIQRTQQEDSAVYLCASTLAGGRTEAFFGQGTRLTVV.